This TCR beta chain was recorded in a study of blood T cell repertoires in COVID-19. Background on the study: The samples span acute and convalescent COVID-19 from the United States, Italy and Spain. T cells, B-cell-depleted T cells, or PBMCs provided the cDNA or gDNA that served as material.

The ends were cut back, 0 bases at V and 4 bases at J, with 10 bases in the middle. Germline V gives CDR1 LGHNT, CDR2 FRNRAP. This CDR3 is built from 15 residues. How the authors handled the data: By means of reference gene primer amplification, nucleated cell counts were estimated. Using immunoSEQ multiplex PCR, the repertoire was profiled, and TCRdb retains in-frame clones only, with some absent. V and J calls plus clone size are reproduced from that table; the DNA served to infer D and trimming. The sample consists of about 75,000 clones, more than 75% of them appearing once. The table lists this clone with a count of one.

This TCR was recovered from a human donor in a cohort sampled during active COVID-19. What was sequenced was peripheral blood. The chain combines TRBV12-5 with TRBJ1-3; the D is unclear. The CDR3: CASGLVRTTGNTIYF. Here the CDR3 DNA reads TGTGCTAGTGGTTTGGTCCGGACTACAGGAAACACCATATATTTT.